The 8 T cell receptor beta chains below come from one sample, sequenced in a study of T cell clones after liver transplantation. Libraries were prepared by immunoSEQ multiplex PCR; TCRdb keeps only in-frame clonotypes and omits some of them. The sample includes roughly 51,000 clones, roughly 71% of them seen just once. Source: CD4+ T cells from blood, taken 54 months after liver transplant. The origin of the receptors is a human patient who received a liver transplant. Some of these T cells may belong to the graft donor.

This clone was found a few times. This sequence joins TRBV6-1 and TRBJ2-3, with a weak D call TRBD1 (5 bases). There are 15 residues in the CDR3. V lost 0 bases, J lost 8 bases, and 15 bases lay in between. CDR1 and CDR2 from the germline V gene are MNHNS and SASEGT. The CDR3 nucleotides read TGTGCCAGCAGTGAAGCACCGCAGATAGGGGCTACGCAGTATTTT. It codes for CASSEAPQIGATQYF.

The J gene is TRBJ2-6, the V gene TRBV5-8; 9 bases are a match to TRBD1. J was trimmed by 0 bases and V by 0 bases; bases with no gene match: 4. There are 18 residues in the CDR3. Germline assignment: CDR1 SGHTS and CDR2 YDEGEE. Here the CDR3 DNA reads TGTGCCAGCAGCTTGGGGCGGGACAGGGACTCTGGGGCCAACGTCCTGACTTTC. Its translation is CASSLGRDRDSGANVLTF.

The chain has TRBV30 and TRBJ2-1; tentative D call: TRBD1 (5 bases). The CDR3 contains 12 residues. Trimming removed 5 bases at V and 10 bases at J, with 15 bases between. Germline lookup yields CDR1 GTSNPN and CDR2 SVGIG (reference sequence). CDR3 amino acids: CAWDQTETEQFF. The DNA for the CDR3 is TGTGCCTGGGACCAGACAGAAACAGAGCAGTTCTTC.

The chain uses TRBV6-1 and TRBJ2-3; D uncertain. The CDR3 is made up of 13 amino acids. V lost 2 bases and J 5 bases, leaving 8 bases between the germline ends. Germline values: CDR1 MNHNS, CDR2 SASEGT. Written as DNA, the CDR3 is TGTGCCAGCAGTGAAACCTTGGGAGATACGCAGTATTTT. It encodes CASSETLGDTQYF.

In nucleotides, the CDR3 is TGCGCCAGCAGCTTGGGACCTAACTCCTACGAGCAGTACTTC. Its protein is CASSLGPNSYEQYF. The chain joins TRBV5-1 to TRBJ2-7; D unclear. Germline CDR1 SGHRS, CDR2 YFSETQ. The CDR3 is made up of 14 amino acids. Trimming pared 0 bases from V and 0 bases from J, leaving 7 bases between.

The V call is TRBV28, the J call TRBJ1-1; no definite D call. The length of the CDR3 is 14 residues. Germline V gene lookup returns CDR1 MDHEN and CDR2 SYDVKM. V gave up 3 bases and J gave up 1 base, with 9 bases separating them. Here the CDR3 reads CASSLAQENTEAFF. Written as DNA, the CDR3 is TGTGCCAGCAGTTTGGCCCAAGAGAACACTGAAGCTTTCTTT. The complete variable domain, with remaining parts taken from reference TRBV28 and TRBJ1-1, reads DVKVTQSSRYLVKRTGEKVFLECVQDMDHENMFWYRQDPGLGLRLIYFSYDVKMKEKGDIPEGYSVSREKKERFSLILESASTNQTSMYLCASSLAQENTEAFFGQGTRLTVV.

The chain joins TRBV29-1 to TRBJ1-5; D is perhaps TRBD1 (5 bases). Trimming cost V 6 bases and J 5 bases, with 17 bases left between them. The CDR3 length is 14 residues. Germline values: CDR1 SQVTM, CDR2 ANQGSEA. CDR3 sequence reads: CSVAGTELHQPQHF. CDR3 nucleotide sequence: TGCAGCGTAGCCGGGACGGAGCTGCATCAGCCCCAGCATTTT.

The rearrangement joins TRBV19 to TRBJ1-6; 10 bases align to TRBD1. The J segment lost 10 bases and the V segment lost 4 bases, leaving 10 bases of the junction unmatched. Looked up from germline, CDR1 is LNHDA and CDR2 is SQIVND (reference sequence). The CDR3 extends over 16 amino acids. This CDR3 reads CASSTNTGTGVSPLHF. In nucleotides, the CDR3 is TGTGCCAGTAGTACGAACACCGGGACAGGGGTCTCACCCCTCCACTTT.